These T cell receptor beta chains were read from a single sample in a study of high-grade serous ovarian cancer treatment subgroups. Sequencing used immunoSEQ multiplex PCR; TCRdb keeps in-frame clones, though not all of them. The sample contains some 4,400 clones, about 73% of which appear only once. Sequenced material: tumor tissue. These receptor sequences come from a human donor with high-grade serous ovarian cancer. Each CDR3 is given with its conserved first and last residue. D genes are given only for firm matches. Not every row has a clone size; where given, it reads once, few, many or a size class.

D	V	J	size	length	DNA	CDR3
NA	TRBV7-2	TRBJ2-3	NA	11	TGTGCCAGCAGCTTACAAGCTACGCAGTATTTT	CASSLQATQYF
NA	TRBV23-1	TRBJ2-6	NA	16	TGCGCCAGCAGTCAATCGGAGGGAACTGGGGCCAACGTCCTGACTTTC	CASSQSEGTGANVLTF
NA	TRBV2	TRBJ1-2	NA	12	TGTGCCAGCAGTGAGGGCCCGAGGGGCTACACCTTC	CASSEGPRGYTF
TRBD2	TRBV4-3	TRBJ2-3	NA	17	TGCGCCAGCAGCAATCAGGCCGGGACTAGCGTTACAGATACGCAGTATTTT	CASSNQAGTSVTDTQYF
NA	TRBV6-5	TRBJ1-2	NA	14	TGTGCCAGCAGTTACAGTGGACAGACCTATGGCTACACCTTC	CASSYSGQTYGYTF
TRBD1	TRBV4-1	TRBJ2-2	NA	18	TGCGCCAGCAGCTTCCAGACAGGGGGCTCTACCAACACCGGGGAGCTGTTTTTT	CASSFQTGGSTNTGELFF
TRBD2	TRBV29-1	TRBJ2-1	NA	14	TGCAGCGTTGCGGAGCGGGGGGGCATCGGTGAGCAGTTCTTC	CSVAERGGIGEQFF
NA	TRBV30	TRBJ1-3	NA	14	TGTGCCTGGCACAGGGCTTCCTCTGGAAACACCATATATTTT	CAWHRASSGNTIYF
NA	TRBV9	TRBJ2-2	NA	16	TGTGCCAGCAGCGTAGCTGGGGGTTTAGGAACCGGGGAGCTGTTTTTT	CASSVAGGLGTGELFF
TRBD1	TRBV5-1	TRBJ2-7	NA	14	TGCGCCAGCAGCACGCAGGGGGACGGATACGAGCAGTACTTC	CASSTQGDGYEQYF
NA	TRBV5-5	TRBJ2-2	NA	14	TGTGCCAGCAGCCTGGGACAGAACACCGGGGAGCTGTTTTTT	CASSLGQNTGELFF
NA	TRBV7-9	TRBJ2-1	NA	16	TGTGCCAGCAGCTTAAAAGTTGAGTCCCCCTACAATGAGCAGTTCTTC	CASSLKVESPYNEQFF
TRBD1	TRBV4-2	TRBJ2-3	NA	14	TGTGCCAGCAGCCATGGGACAGGGGCAGATACGCAGTATTTT	CASSHGTGADTQYF
NA	TRBV29-1	TRBJ2-1	NA	12	TGCAGCGTAATGAGCGGGTACAATGAGCAGTTCTTC	CSVMSGYNEQFF
NA	TRBV2	TRBJ1-2	NA	13	TGTGCCAGCAGTGAACGGGGTCTCTATGGCTACACCTTC	CASSERGLYGYTF
TRBD1	TRBV9	TRBJ2-1	NA	15	TGTGCCAGCAGCAAAAGGGACAGCTCCTACAATGAGCAGTTCTTC	CASSKRDSSYNEQFF
NA	TRBV5-6	TRBJ1-6	NA	12	TGTGCCAGCAGCCCTGAGGTCTCACCCCTCCACTTT	CASSPEVSPLHF
NA	TRBV6-4	TRBJ2-3	few	13	TGTGCCAGCAGTGACGGGGGGCTGGGTACGCAGTATTTT	CASSDGGLGTQYF
TRBD2	TRBV27	TRBJ2-1	NA	17	TGTGCCAGCAGCCGCGCATCTTTTAGCGGGGGGAGGAATGAGCAGTTCTTC	CASSRASFSGGRNEQFF
NA	TRBV30	TRBJ2-1	NA	14	TGTGCCTGGAGTCCTTTGGGCGGGGGCTTTGAGCAGTTCTTC	CAWSPLGGGFEQFF
NA	TRBV30	TRBJ2-3	NA	14	TGTGCCTGGACAGGCAGCCTAGCAATTGGTACGCAGTATTTT	CAWTGSLAIGTQYF
NA	TRBV11-2	TRBJ1-2	NA	14	TGTGCCAGCAGCTTAGAACCGGGGAACTATGGCTACACCTTC	CASSLEPGNYGYTF
TRBD2	TRBV7-2	TRBJ2-7	NA	16	TGTGCCAGCAGCTTATGGCTAGCGGGGGGACCCTACGAGCAGTACTTC	CASSLWLAGGPYEQYF
NA	TRBV10-2	TRBJ2-5	NA	14	TGCGCCAGCAGTGAGGATCTTGGTTGGGAGACCCAGTACTTC	CASSEDLGWETQYF
NA	TRBV30	TRBJ2-7	NA	13	TGTGCCTGGAAATGGCCCTCCTCCTACGAGCAGTACTTC	CAWKWPSSYEQYF
NA	TRBV4-1	TRBJ1-1	NA	14	TGCGCCAGCAGCCTAGGGCAGGACGGCCTTGAAGCTTTCTTT	CASSLGQDGLEAFF
TRBD2	TRBV30	TRBJ2-1	NA	12	TGTGCCTGGAGTGGGACTAGCTATGAGCAGTTCTTC	CAWSGTSYEQFF
NA	TRBV7-2	TRBJ2-5	NA	12	TGTGCCAGCAGCTTAGGAATCGAGACCCAGTACTTC	CASSLGIETQYF
NA	TRBV11-2	TRBJ1-1	NA	17	TGTGCCAGCACACCCGACAGAGCAACACAACTGAACACTGAAGCTTTCTTT	CASTPDRATQLNTEAFF
NA	TRBV2	TRBJ2-7	NA	13	TGTGCCAGCGTACCGGGAACGGACTACGAGCAGTACTTC	CASVPGTDYEQYF
TRBD2	TRBV7-2	TRBJ2-3	NA	16	TGTGCCAGCAGCTTTAGCGGGGGGCTTGGCACAGATACGCAGTATTTT	CASSFSGGLGTDTQYF
NA	TRBV30	TRBJ1-6	once	12	TGTGCCTGGGGCAGAGATAATTCACCCCTCCACTTT	CAWGRDNSPLHF
NA	TRBV10-1	TRBJ2-3	NA	14	TGCGCCAGCAGTGCGGGAATGATTACAGATACGCAGTATTTT	CASSAGMITDTQYF
NA	TRBV13	TRBJ2-1	NA	14	TGTGCCAGCAGCTCAACCACCCGACGTGTTGAGCAGTTCTTC	CASSSTTRRVEQFF
TRBD1	TRBV4-2	TRBJ1-2	few	16	TGTGCCAGCAGCCAAGCCCCGGGACAGATAAACTATGGCTACACCTTC	CASSQAPGQINYGYTF